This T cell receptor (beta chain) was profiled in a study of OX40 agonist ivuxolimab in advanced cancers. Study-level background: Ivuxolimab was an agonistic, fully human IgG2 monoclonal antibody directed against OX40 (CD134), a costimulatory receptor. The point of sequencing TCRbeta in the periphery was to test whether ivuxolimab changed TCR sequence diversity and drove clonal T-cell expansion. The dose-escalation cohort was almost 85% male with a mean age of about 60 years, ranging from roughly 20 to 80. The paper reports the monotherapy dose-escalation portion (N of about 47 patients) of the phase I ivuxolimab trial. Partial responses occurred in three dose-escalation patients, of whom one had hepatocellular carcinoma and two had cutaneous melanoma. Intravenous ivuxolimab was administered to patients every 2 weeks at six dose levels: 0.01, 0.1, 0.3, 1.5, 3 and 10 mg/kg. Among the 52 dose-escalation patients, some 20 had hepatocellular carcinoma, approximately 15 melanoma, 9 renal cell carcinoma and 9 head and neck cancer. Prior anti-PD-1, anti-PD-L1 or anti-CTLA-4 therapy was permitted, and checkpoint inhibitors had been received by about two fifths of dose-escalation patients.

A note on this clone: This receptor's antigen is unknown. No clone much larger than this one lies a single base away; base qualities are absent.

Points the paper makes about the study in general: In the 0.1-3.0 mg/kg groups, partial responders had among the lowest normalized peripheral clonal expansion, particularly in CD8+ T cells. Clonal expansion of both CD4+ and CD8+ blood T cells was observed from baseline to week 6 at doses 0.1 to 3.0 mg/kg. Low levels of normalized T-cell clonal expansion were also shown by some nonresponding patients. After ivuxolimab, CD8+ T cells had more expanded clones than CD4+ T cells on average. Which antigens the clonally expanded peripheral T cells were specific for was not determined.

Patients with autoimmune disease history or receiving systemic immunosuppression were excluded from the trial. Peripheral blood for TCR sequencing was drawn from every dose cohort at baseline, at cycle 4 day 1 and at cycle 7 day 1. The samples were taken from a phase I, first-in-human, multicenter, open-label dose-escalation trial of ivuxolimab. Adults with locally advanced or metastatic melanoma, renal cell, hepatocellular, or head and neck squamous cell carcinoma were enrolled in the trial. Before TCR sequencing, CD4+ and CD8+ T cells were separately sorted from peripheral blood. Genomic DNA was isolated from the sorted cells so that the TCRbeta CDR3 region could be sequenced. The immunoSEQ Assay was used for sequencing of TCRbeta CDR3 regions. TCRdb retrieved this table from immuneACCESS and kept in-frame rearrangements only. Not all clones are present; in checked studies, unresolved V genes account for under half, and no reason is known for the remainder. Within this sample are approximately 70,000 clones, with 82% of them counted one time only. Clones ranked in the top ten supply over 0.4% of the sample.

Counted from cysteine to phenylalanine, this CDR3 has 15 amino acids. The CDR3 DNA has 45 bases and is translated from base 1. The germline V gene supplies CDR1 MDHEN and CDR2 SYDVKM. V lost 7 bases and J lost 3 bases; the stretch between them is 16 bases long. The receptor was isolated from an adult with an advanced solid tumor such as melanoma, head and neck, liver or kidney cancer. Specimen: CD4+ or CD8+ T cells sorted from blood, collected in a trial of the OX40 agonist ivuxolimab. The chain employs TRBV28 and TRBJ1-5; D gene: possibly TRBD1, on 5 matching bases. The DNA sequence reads TGTGCCAGCACCGCCGGGGGGAGGGACAATCAGCCCCAGCATTTT. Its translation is CASTAGGRDNQPQHF.